Following are 9 T cell receptor beta chains from one sample sequenced in a study of shared clonotypes between healthy human individuals. Data came from immunoSEQ multiplex PCR; TCRdb stores just in-frame clones and leaves some out. The table has approximately 2.5 million clones, around 90% seen once. Input material: naive CD4+ T cells sorted from blood. Subset meaning: CD45RA+ positively selected. These receptors all come from a man between 18 and 29 years old in good health.

The chain uses TRBV28 and TRBJ1-6; the D gene is possibly TRBD1 (6 bases). Germline CDR1 is MDHEN and CDR2 is SYDVKM. The V and J ends lost 4 bases and 7 bases respectively, with 14 bases between them. The CDR3 runs 15 residues. CDR3 DNA: TGTGCCAGCAGTTCGTTTACAGGGAGCAATTCACCCCTCCACTTT. Translating it yields CASSSFTGSNSPLHF.

The rearrangement joins TRBV19 to TRBJ2-1; 7 bases are shared with TRBD1. Germline V CDR1 and CDR2: LNHDA, SQIVND (reference sequence). CDR3 length equals 15 residues. V shed 4 bases and J 9 bases; nucleotides not matched to a gene: 12. CDR3 DNA sequence: TGTGCCAGTAGTACCCAGACAGGGTCGGGCATTGAGCAGTTCTTC. This encodes CASSTQTGSGIEQFF.

The rearrangement joins TRBV25-1 to TRBJ2-5; D not certain. Trimming left V 6 bases short and J 1 base short, with 15 bases between. The CDR3 contains 15 residues. Per germline, CDR1 MGHDK and CDR2 SYGVNS. CDR3 region: CASSDAVAPQETQYF. The CDR3 DNA follows: TGTGCCAGCAGCGACGCGGTTGCTCCCCAAGAGACCCAGTACTTC.

Details on this clone: Other DNA sequences within the sample encode an identical CDR3. The chain is built from TRBV18 and TRBJ2-7; D is tentatively TRBD1 or TRBD2 (7 bases each). The length of the CDR3 is 14 residues. V was pared by 3 bases and J by 4 bases, with 13 bases between. Germline V gene sequence: CDR1 KGHSH, CDR2 LQKENI. CDR3 in DNA: TGTGCCAGCTCACCGGGAGGGGGCCCGTACGAGCAGTACTTC. As protein: CASSPGGGPYEQYF.

The chain recombines TRBV7-2 with TRBJ2-3; D not certain. Trimming left V 0 bases short and J 4 bases short, with 8 bases between. The CDR3 totals 14 residues. Germline assignment: CDR1 SGHTA and CDR2 FQGNSA. CDR3 loop: CASSLAVGSDTQYF. The DNA of the CDR3 is TGTGCCAGCAGCTTAGCCGTCGGGTCAGATACGCAGTATTTT.

The rearrangement uses TRBV6-5 and TRBJ1-3; D may be TRBD1 (6 bases). The CDR3 is made up of 15 amino acids. V was shortened by 6 bases and J by 0 bases, with 12 bases between the two germline ends. CDR1 MNHEY and CDR2 SVGAGI come from the germline V gene. The CDR3 loop is CASRMGQASGNTIYF. The CDR3 DNA reads TGTGCCAGCAGGATGGGACAAGCCTCTGGAAACACCATATATTTT.

The chain uses TRBV5-4 and TRBJ2-1; D gene unclear. This CDR3 comprises 13 residues. Trimming shortened V by 4 bases and J by 7 bases, and 12 bases separated the two germline ends. Germline V gene sequence: CDR1 SGHNT, CDR2 YYREEE (reference sequence). The CDR3 DNA follows: TGTGCCAGCAGCACGGGCCAGAGGAATGAGCAGTTCTTC. This sequence encodes CASSTGQRNEQFF.

V is TRBV19 and J is TRBJ2-7; D unresolved. Germline assignment: CDR1 LNHDA and CDR2 SQIVND (reference sequence). The CDR3 runs to 13 residues. V was clipped by 0 bases and J by 0 bases, with 3 bases between them. The CDR3 DNA sequence: TGTGCCAGTAGTATAGACAGCTCCTACGAGCAGTACTTC. Protein: CASSIDSSYEQYF.

In the case of this clone: Different DNA sequences within this sample yield the same CDR3. The V gene is TRBV11-2, the J gene TRBJ2-5; no definite D call. CDR1 is SGHAT and CDR2 is FQNNGV in the germline V gene. The CDR3 is 14 amino acids. Trimming left V 1 base short and J 2 bases short, with 8 bases between. The CDR3 bases are TGTGCCAGCAGCTTAGCAGGATTACAAGAGACCCAGTACTTC. Its protein is CASSLAGLQETQYF. The full variable domain, rest sourced from reference TRBV11-2 and TRBJ2-5, is EAGVAQSPRYKIIEKRQSVAFWCNPISGHATLYWYQQILGQGPKLLIQFQNNGVVDDSQLPKDRFSAERLKGVDSTLKIQPAKLEDSAVYLCASSLAGLQETQYFGPGTRLLVL.